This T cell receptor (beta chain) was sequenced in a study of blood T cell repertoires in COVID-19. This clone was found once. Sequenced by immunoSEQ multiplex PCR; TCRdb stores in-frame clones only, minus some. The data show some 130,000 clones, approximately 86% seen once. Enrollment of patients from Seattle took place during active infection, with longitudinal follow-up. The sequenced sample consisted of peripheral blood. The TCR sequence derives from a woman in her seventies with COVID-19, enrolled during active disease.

The CDR3 region is CAWRTRDRGYEQYF. DNA for the CDR3: TGTGCCTGGAGAACCCGGGACAGGGGTTACGAGCAGTACTTC. The rearrangement uses TRBV30 and TRBJ2-7, with TRBD1 matching 10 bases. Germline V gene lookup returns CDR1 GTSNPN and CDR2 SVGIG (reference sequence). Unmatched junction bases numbered 6, after V lost 3 bases and J lost 4 bases. The CDR3 runs to 14 residues.